This entry lists 29 T cell receptor beta chains sequenced from one sample in a study of human T cells and chemical hapten exposure. TCRdb re-derived calls from the RACE reads in MiXCR, one entry per CDR3 protein. The sample records around 300,000 distinct CDR3 sequences, under 8% being singletons. Time point denoted: patch test 1, 2 weeks after DPC sensitization. Treatment specified: therapeutic diphenylcyclopropenone sensitization with weekly scalp DPC. Sequencing used whole blood, obtained in connection with sensitization to the hapten diphenylcyclopropenone (DPC). The origin of the receptors is a woman between 18 and 29 years old with alopecia areata. Some clones in this sample may be carry-over from other donors' samples.

In its sample, this clonotype was seen a few times. This chain joins TRBV2 and TRBJ1-5; D is uncertain. V dropped 1 base and J dropped 10 bases, with 5 bases sitting between them. Germline V gives CDR1 SNHLY, CDR2 FYNNEI. This CDR3 spans 11 amino acids. The CDR3 sequence is CASSEGTPQHF. CDR3 in DNA: TGTGCCAGCAGTGAAGGAACACCCCAGCATTTT.

J is TRBJ2-3 and V is TRBV12-3 or TRBV12-4, with 10 bases aligning to TRBD1. CDR3 length equals 15 residues. With 7 bases clipped from V and 6 bases from J, the junction kept 10 bases outside the gene matches. CDR3 DNA sequence: TGTGCCAGCAATACCGGGACAGGGGTAGGGGATACGCAGTATTTT. Protein product: CASNTGTGVGDTQYF.

The V and J genes are TRBV28 and TRBJ1-5; D uncertain. Trimming left V 6 bases short and J 10 bases short, with 13 bases between. The germline V gene has CDR1 MDHEN and CDR2 SYDVKM. The CDR3 runs 12 residues. CDR3 residues: CASSLMGPPQHF. DNA for the CDR3: TGTGCCAGCAGCCTGATGGGCCCTCCCCAGCATTTT.

The sample holds a few counts of this clonotype. The chain uses TRBV7-9 and TRBJ2-7, with 7 nucleotides matching TRBD2. Germline loops: CDR1 SEHNR, CDR2 FQNEAQ (reference sequence). The CDR3 has 13 amino acids. J gave up 5 bases and V 8 bases, and 9 bases lay outside the gene matches. CDR3 nucleotides: TGTGCCAGCCACGGGAGGACCGTAGACGAGCAGTACTTC. This codes for CASHGRTVDEQYF.

The chain joins TRBV25-1 to TRBJ1-5, with D possibly matching TRBD1 (6 bases). Deletions cut 1 base from V and 5 bases from J, with 12 bases between. This CDR3 spans 15 amino acids. Germline CDR1 and CDR2: MGHDK and SYGVNS. The CDR3 region has the DNA TGTGCCAGCAGTGAATCGCAGGGGCCCGATCAGCCCCAGCATTTT. Protein sequence: CASSESQGPDQPQHF.

This clonotype was detected ten times or more. The J gene is TRBJ2-6, the V gene TRBV6-5; perhaps TRBD1 as D (5 bases). V lost 2 bases to trimming and J lost 0 bases, with 14 bases between them. The CDR3 extends over 18 amino acids. Germline V gene data show CDR1 as MNHEY and CDR2 as SVGAGI. CDR3 DNA: TGTGCCAGCAGTTACGGAACAGGCAGTTACTCTGGGGCCAACGTCCTGACTTTC. Its protein product is CASSYGTGSYSGANVLTF.

This clonotype was observed at least ten times. The chain carries TRBV4-3 and TRBJ2-3; 9 bases align to TRBD1. The length of the CDR3 is 17 residues. Germline V gene lookup returns CDR1 LGHNA and CDR2 YSLEER. Trimming removed 1 base from V and 5 bases from J; junction bases left unmatched: 10. The CDR3 is CASSQARQGEFIDTQYF. The CDR3 region has the DNA TGCGCCAGCAGCCAAGCGAGACAGGGGGAATTCATAGATACGCAGTATTTT.

This clonotype was found a few times. The chain couples TRBV4-1 to TRBJ1-1; D might be TRBD1 (5 bases). CDR3 length: 14 residues. Trimming removed 1 base at V and 7 bases at J, with 13 bases between. Germline V gene data show CDR1 as MGHRA and CDR2 as YSYEKL. CDR3 coding DNA: TGCGCCAGCAGCCAAGTAGTGGCAGGGCGTGAAGCTTTCTTT. This sequence encodes CASSQVVAGREAFF.

In regard to this clonotype: This may stem from a read error, because a much larger clone lies one nucleotide away. V is TRBV10-3 and J is TRBJ2-3, with a weak D call TRBD1 (7 bases). This CDR3 is 16 amino acids long. The germline CDR1 and CDR2 sequences are ENHRY and SYGVKD. V lost 6 bases, J lost 1 base, and 17 bases lay in between. The CDR3 DNA reads as TGTGCCATCAGGCTCTGCGGGACAGCCGGCACAGATACGCAGTATTTT. Amino acid sequence: CAIRLCGTAGTDTQYF.

J is TRBJ2-4 and V is TRBV6-1; 7 bases match TRBD1. V shed 8 bases and J 1 base; nucleotides not matched to a gene: 23. The CDR3 has 20 residues. Looked up from germline, CDR1 is MNHNS and CDR2 is SASEGT. This CDR3 reads CASVGVGTASFSGAKNIQYF. CDR3 DNA sequence: TGTGCCAGCGTCGGGGTCGGGACAGCCTCTTTCTCAGGGGCCAAAAACATTCAGTACTTC.

This clonotype was seen a handful of times. V gene TRBV12-3 or TRBV12-4 combines with J gene TRBJ2-3; D possibly corresponds to TRBD2 (5 bases). V gave up 5 bases and J gave up 12 bases, with 18 bases separating them. This CDR3 spans 13 amino acids. CDR3 bases: TGTGCCAGCAGTCTACAGAACGGACGGGGTCAGTATTTT. Translated, it gives CASSLQNGRGQYF.

There are many counts of this clonotype. J is TRBJ1-5 and V is TRBV29-1; tentatively, D is TRBD1 (5 bases). V was pared by 6 bases and J by 7 bases, with 13 bases between. The CDR3 covers 12 residues. Germline V gene lookup returns CDR1 SQVTM and CDR2 ANQGSEA. The CDR3 region is CSVSREDQPQHF. The CDR3 bases are TGCAGCGTGAGCAGGGAGGACCAGCCCCAGCATTTT.

This clonotype was seen repeatedly, ten times or more. This chain joins TRBV5-6 and TRBJ1-5; D gene ambiguous. The CDR3 runs 14 residues. Germline CDR1 is SGHDT and CDR2 is YYEEEE. Trimming pared 0 bases from V and 7 bases from J, leaving 11 bases between. The CDR3 loop reads CASSLVEGRQPQHF. CDR3 DNA sequence: TGTGCCAGCAGCTTGGTCGAGGGCCGCCAGCCCCAGCATTTT.

This clonotype has just a few counts. The V gene is TRBV12-3 or TRBV12-4, the J gene TRBJ2-1, with 11 nucleotides matching TRBD2. Trimming took 7 bases from V and 15 from J; bases not matched to a gene: 8. The CDR3 extends over 12 amino acids. The CDR3 reads CASNDSGGAGFF. CDR3 bases: TGTGCCAGCAACGATAGCGGGGGGGCAGGGTTCTTC.

A few counts support this clonotype. The chain carries TRBV6-2 or TRBV6-3 and TRBJ1-1, with D tentatively TRBD1 (6 bases). The CDR3 is 16 amino acids. The V gene lost 1 base and the J gene lost 4 bases, with 16 bases spanning the gap. Per the germline V gene, CDR1 is MNHEY and CDR2 is SVGEGT. CDR3 DNA sequence: TGTGCCAGCAGTTACTTCCGAAATACAGGGCCCACTGAAGCTTTCTTT. This sequence encodes CASSYFRNTGPTEAFF.

The chain combines TRBV5-1 with TRBJ2-7; tentatively, D is TRBD2 (6 bases). CDR1 and CDR2 (germline): SGHRS, YFSETQ. The CDR3 loop spans 16 amino acids. V lost 0 bases to trimming and J lost 0 bases, with 13 bases between them. CDR3 loop: CASSLEGSGRSYEQYF. The CDR3 coding sequence is TGCGCCAGCAGCTTGGAGGGTAGCGGTCGCTCCTACGAGCAGTACTTC. Full variable domain (rest looked up from reference TRBV5-1 and TRBJ2-7): KAGVTQTPRYLIKTRGQQVTLSCSPISGHRSVSWYQQTPGQGLQFLFEYFSETQRNKGNFPGRFSGRQFSNSRSEMNVSTLELGDSALYLCASSLEGSGRSYEQYFGPGTRLTVT.

The sample holds one count of this clonotype. The V call is TRBV7-8, the J call TRBJ2-3; no reliable D call. The length of the CDR3 is 14 residues. The germline gives CDR1 SGHVS, CDR2 FQNEAQ. V was cut by 0 bases and J by 0 bases, with 4 bases left in between. The CDR3 here is CASSLASSTDTQYF. CDR3 DNA sequence: TGTGCCAGCAGCTTAGCTAGTAGCACAGATACGCAGTATTTT.

This clonotype turned up a few times. The V call is TRBV11-3, the J call TRBJ2-7, with D tentatively TRBD1 or TRBD2 (7 bases each). With 3 bases removed from V and 6 bases from J, the gap between germline ends came to 15 bases. CDR3 size: 14 residues. From germline, CDR1 is SGHNT and CDR2 YENEEA. The CDR3 is CASSLGGGRREQYF. CDR3 nucleotide sequence: TGTGCCAGCAGCTTGGGAGGGGGCCGGCGCGAGCAGTACTTC.

In this sample, this clonotype turned up a few times. The chain employs TRBV5-1 and TRBJ2-7; D gene uncertain. V was pared by 4 bases and J by 2 bases, with 16 bases between. The CDR3 has 15 residues. CDR1 SGHRS and CDR2 YFSETQ come from the germline V gene. CDR3 DNA: TGCGCCAGCAGCCAAAACCCCACTTCCCCCTACGAGCAGTACTTC. Translating gives CASSQNPTSPYEQYF. Supplemented by reference TRBV5-1 and TRBJ2-7, the full variable domain reads KAGVTQTPRYLIKTRGQQVTLSCSPISGHRSVSWYQQTPGQGLQFLFEYFSETQRNKGNFPGRFSGRQFSNSRSEMNVSTLELGDSALYLCASSQNPTSPYEQYFGPGTRLTVT.

J is TRBJ2-3 and V is TRBV12-3 or TRBV12-4, with TRBD2 matching 11 bases. The CDR3 is made up of 17 amino acids. V dropped 4 bases and J dropped 5; count of bases not matched to a gene: 11. The CDR3 DNA is TGTGCCAGCAGTTCCCCAGTAGCGGGGGGGCCTGAAGATACGCAGTATTTT. Its protein is CASSSPVAGGPEDTQYF.

Many counts were recorded for this clonotype. The rearrangement links TRBV6-5 to TRBJ2-7, with 10 bases that match TRBD1. The CDR3 covers 16 residues. In germline, CDR1 is MNHEY, CDR2 SVGAGI. V shed 5 bases and J 5 bases; nucleotides not matched to a gene: 12. The CDR3 DNA reads as TGTGCCAGCAGTGCGACACCGGGACAGGGGATCGACGAGCAGTACTTC. It yields the protein CASSATPGQGIDEQYF.

This clonotype was observed at least ten times. The V call is TRBV29-1, the J call TRBJ2-7; 11 nucleotides agree with TRBD2. The CDR3 runs 15 residues. Germline CDR1 reads SQVTM; CDR2 reads ANQGSEA. J lost 0 bases, V lost 5 bases, and 6 bases had no gene match. In DNA form, the CDR3 reads TGCAGCGTTCGGGGACTAGCGGAGAACTCCTACGAGCAGTACTTC. Encoded protein: CSVRGLAENSYEQYF.

The chain carries TRBV3-1 and TRBJ2-7; 8 bases map to TRBD1. The J segment lost 4 bases and the V segment lost 4 bases, leaving 6 bases of the junction unmatched. There are 14 residues in the CDR3. Germline CDR1 is LGHDT and CDR2 is YNNKEL (reference sequence). In nucleotides, the CDR3 is TGTGCCAGCAGCCGGGAAAACAGGGGGTACGAGCAGTACTTC. It yields the protein CASSRENRGYEQYF.

The chain couples TRBV28 to TRBJ1-2; the match to TRBD1 covers 9 bases. CDR3 size: 16 residues. V was clipped by 3 bases and J by 3 bases; unmatched bases: 8. Germline CDR1 is MDHEN and CDR2 is SYDVKM. The CDR3 sequence is CASSFPPGQGHYGYTF. The CDR3 DNA reads as TGTGCCAGCAGTTTTCCCCCGGGACAGGGACACTATGGCTACACCTTC.

V gene TRBV12-3 or TRBV12-4 combines with J gene TRBJ2-1, with D uncertain. V shed 7 bases and J shed 0 bases, with 10 bases lying between them. This CDR3 spans 14 amino acids. The chain's CDR3 is CASNRASSYNEQFF. In DNA form, the CDR3 reads TGTGCCAGCAATCGTGCGAGCTCCTACAATGAGCAGTTCTTC.

The rearrangement uses TRBV4-2 and TRBJ2-2; no reliable D call. Germline CDR1 is LGHNA and CDR2 is YNFKEQ. The V end lost 0 bases, the J end lost 4 bases, and 6 bases lay between the germline ends. This CDR3 contains 14 residues. The CDR3 spells CASSQDWVTGELFF. CDR3 DNA: TGTGCCAGCAGCCAAGATTGGGTCACCGGGGAGCTGTTTTTT.

CDR3 residues: CASSREAAAGPNQPQHF. The CDR3 DNA sequence: TGTGCCAGCAGCCGAGAAGCAGCGGCAGGTCCCAATCAGCCCCAGCATTTT. V and J are TRBV4-2 and TRBJ1-5, with D unclear. The CDR3 spans 17 residues. CDR1 is LGHNA and CDR2 is YNFKEQ in the germline V gene. Trimming took off 4 bases at V and 3 bases at J, with 19 bases between the two ends.

This clonotype was seen only a few times. The genes are TRBV6-2 or TRBV6-3 and TRBJ1-1, with D uncertain. The CDR3 has 14 amino acids. Germline V gene lookup returns CDR1 MNHEY and CDR2 SVGEGT. Deletions cut 4 bases from V and 1 base from J, with 10 bases between. The CDR3 is CASSFRSPNTEAFF. In nucleotides, the CDR3 is TGTGCCAGCAGTTTTCGGTCTCCGAACACTGAAGCTTTCTTT.

This clonotype was counted only a few times. The chain is built from TRBV3-1 and TRBJ1-3; 9 nucleotides line up with TRBD1. The CDR3 length is 18 residues. V shed 2 bases and J 4 bases; nucleotides not matched to a gene: 12. CDR1 is LGHDT and CDR2 is YNNKEL in the germline V gene (reference sequence). DNA for the CDR3: TGTGCCAGCAGCCAACACATAAACAGGGGGCCGTTCGGAAACACCATATATTTT. Encoded protein: CASSQHINRGPFGNTIYF.